This T cell receptor (beta chain) appears in the sequencing data of a study of T cells after yellow fever vaccination. Study overall: Some fractions had low cell numbers, and these were prepared with SMART-Seq v4 Ultra Low Input. Study-wide findings and caveats: Contamination of FACS-sorted repertoires by abundant clonotypes from the bulk population could occur. Post-booster repertoires again held most primary-vaccination clones (roughly 96% CD4, roughly 88% CD8).

The sample holds many counts of this clonotype. Its specificity is not known. TCRdb re-called the 5' RACE reads with MiXCR, one entry per CDR3 protein. The repertoire holds 300,000 or so distinct CDR3 sequences, with about 8.3% as singletons. The clonotype comes from a man between 18 and 35 years old who received the YFV17D yellow fever vaccine. The source material was PBMCs, sampled roughly 46 days after the first yellow fever vaccination.

DNA of the CDR3: TGTGCCAGCAGTCCTTCCGGGGGGGCCACTGAAGCTTTCTTT. It translates to CASSPSGGATEAFF. This chain joins TRBV12-3 or TRBV12-4 and TRBJ1-1; weak D call: TRBD1 (6 bases). Trimming shortened V by 5 bases and J by 4 bases, and 14 bases separated the two germline ends. The CDR3 spans 14 residues.